This T cell receptor (beta chain) was identified during a study of blood T cell repertoires in COVID-19. Study at large: The origin of the acute and convalescent COVID-19 samples was the United States, Italy and Spain. From T cells, B-cell-depleted T cells, or PBMCs came the material, which was cDNA or gDNA.

Original data processing: Quantification of nucleated cells was approximated via reference gene primer amplification. Measured with immunoSEQ multiplex PCR; TCRdb has only the in-frame clones, and not every one. V and J calls and clone size follow that table, whereas D and trimming were derived from the DNA. The sample lists approximately 290,000 clones; roughly 92% were seen once. The germline CDR1 and CDR2 sequences are LNHDA and SQIVND (reference sequence). CDR3 size: 15 residues. Deletions cut 3 bases from V and 8 bases from J, with 19 bases between. The genes are TRBV19 and TRBJ1-1; TRBD1 is a possible D gene (5 bases). The origin of this receptor is a woman between 25 and 40 years old with COVID-19, enrolled during active disease. The sample consisted of peripheral blood. CDR3 DNA sequence: TGTGCCAGTAGTATCTCGTCGGGGGGGACCTCCGAAGCTTTCTTT. It encodes CASSISSGGTSEAFF.